The rows below give T cell receptor beta chains drawn from one sample of a study of blood T cells in healthy people across ages. Via MiXCR, TCRdb re-called the 5' RACE reads, giving one row per CDR3 protein. Found here are nearly 1 million distinct CDR3 sequences, about 53% of them singletons; the top ten hold over 20%. The sequenced sample consisted of blood. All receptors derive from a woman aged 55-70 years in good health. The conserved cysteine and the conserved F or W are not part of the CDR3 here. Fields, in order: V gene, CDR3 protein.

TRBV20-1	SATSQGGRGYT
TRBV30	AWTRQGAYEQY
TRBV7-2	ASSSSWTSGRLNEQF
TRBV4-2	ASSQDLRPNEQY
TRBV29-1	SVTGTKATNEKLF
TRBV7-2	ASSLRQGITDTQY
TRBV9	ASSSGTSAGKTQY
TRBV27	ASSPWGLEEDTQY
TRBV12-3/TRBV12-4	ASSARGTGSYEQY
TRBV2	ASSARDGTTNEKLF
TRBV6-5	ASSKRQGRFGYGYT
TRBV10-3	AISESQGGYGYT
TRBV4-2	ASSQDQTGLGTDTQY
TRBV7-8	ASSSSRGTDTQY
TRBV7-8	ASSLTPRPDEGSETQY
TRBV6-1	ASSDGANYGYT
TRBV5-4	ASSSLTASTDTQY
TRBV7-9	ASSLALGNEKLF
TRBV28	ASSRRTSVNNEQF
TRBV20-1	SLAGGTDYEQY
TRBV28	ASRKTRQYGYT
TRBV20-1	SATTGTGAYGYT
TRBV7-2	ASSLSFIRSYNEQF
TRBV12-3/TRBV12-4	ASSYSKETENIQY
TRBV20-1	SAEMAYEQY
TRBV27	ASRVARDLPVNEQY
TRBV4-1	ASSQEMVSEQY
TRBV18	ASSRIGDRYEQY
TRBV2	ASSRRTDSRQY
TRBV12-3/TRBV12-4	ASRLGLAVASEQY
TRBV9	ASSQTYSSYNEQF
TRBV20-1	SAARQGGLAKNIQY
TRBV20-1	SARDPKGSPYEQY
TRBV20-1	SARSDGRAKNEQF
TRBV5-8	ASSPVGTLNYGYT
TRBV7-9	ASSSGSGGSSADTQY
TRBV2	AGTGQGLNSPLH
TRBV6-5	ASSYSANPRAGVKETQY
TRBV4-2	ASSYADTPNGEQY
TRBV7-3	ASSLTAGLSTDTQY
TRBV6-5	ASSTGTGHSPLH
TRBV7-8	ASSLVRGSETQY
TRBV9	ASSFRDRAYNEQF
TRBV6-2/TRBV6-3	ASYSPRDNSYNEQF
TRBV11-2	ASRPTGLAGVYEQY
TRBV12-3/TRBV12-4	ASSAGGSGEQY
TRBV20-1	SAGDVLSDYEQY
TRBV10-3	AISDQGEKNYGYT
TRBV5-1	ASSFGSTSTDTQY
TRBV30	AWSWEHVYEQY